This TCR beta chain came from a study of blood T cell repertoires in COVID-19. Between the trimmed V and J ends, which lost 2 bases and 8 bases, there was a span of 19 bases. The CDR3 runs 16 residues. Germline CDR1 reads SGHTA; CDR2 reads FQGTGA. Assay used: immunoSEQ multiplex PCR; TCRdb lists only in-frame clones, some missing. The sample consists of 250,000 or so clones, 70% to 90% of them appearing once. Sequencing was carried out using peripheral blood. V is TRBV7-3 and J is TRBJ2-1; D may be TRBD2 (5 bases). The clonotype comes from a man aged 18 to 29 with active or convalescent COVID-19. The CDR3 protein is CASSLGGWYLDYEQFF. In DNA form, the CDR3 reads TGTGCCAGCAGCTTAGGCGGGTGGTATTTGGACTATGAGCAGTTCTTC.